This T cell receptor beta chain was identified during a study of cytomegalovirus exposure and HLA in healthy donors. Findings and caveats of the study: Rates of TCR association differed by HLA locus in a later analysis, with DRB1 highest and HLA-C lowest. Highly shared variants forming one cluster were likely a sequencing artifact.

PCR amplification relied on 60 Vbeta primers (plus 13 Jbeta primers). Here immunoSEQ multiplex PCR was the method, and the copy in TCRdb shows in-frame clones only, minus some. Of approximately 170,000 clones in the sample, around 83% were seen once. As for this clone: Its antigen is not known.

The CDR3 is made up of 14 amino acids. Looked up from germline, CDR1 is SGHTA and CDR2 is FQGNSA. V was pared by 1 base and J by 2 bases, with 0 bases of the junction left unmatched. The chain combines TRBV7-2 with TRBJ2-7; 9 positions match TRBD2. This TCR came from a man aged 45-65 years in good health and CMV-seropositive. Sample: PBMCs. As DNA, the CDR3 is TGTGCCAGCAGCTTAGGGACTAGCGCCTACGAGCAGTACTTC. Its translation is CASSLGTSAYEQYF.